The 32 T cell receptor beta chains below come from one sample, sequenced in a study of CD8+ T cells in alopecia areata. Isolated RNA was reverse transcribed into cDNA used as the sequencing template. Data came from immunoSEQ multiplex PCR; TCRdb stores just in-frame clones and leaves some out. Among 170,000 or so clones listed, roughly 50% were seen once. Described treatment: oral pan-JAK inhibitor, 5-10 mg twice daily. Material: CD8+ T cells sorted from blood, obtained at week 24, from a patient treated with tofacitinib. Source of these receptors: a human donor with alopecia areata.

CDR3 loop: CASSRTGATDTQYF. In nucleotides, the CDR3 is TGCGCCAGCAGCCGGACAGGGGCCACAGATACGCAGTATTTT. The chain is built from TRBV4-1 and TRBJ2-3, with TRBD1 matching over 9 bases. Germline assignment: CDR1 MGHRA and CDR2 YSYEKL. Unmatched junction bases numbered 1, after V lost 4 bases and J lost 2 bases. The CDR3 runs 14 residues.

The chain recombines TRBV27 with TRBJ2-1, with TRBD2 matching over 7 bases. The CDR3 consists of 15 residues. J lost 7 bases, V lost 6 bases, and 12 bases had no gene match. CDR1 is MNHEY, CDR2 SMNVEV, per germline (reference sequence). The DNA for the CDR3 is TGTGCCAGCAGCCCGAGCGGGGAAGCGGGGAATGAGCAGTTCTTC. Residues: CASSPSGEAGNEQFF.

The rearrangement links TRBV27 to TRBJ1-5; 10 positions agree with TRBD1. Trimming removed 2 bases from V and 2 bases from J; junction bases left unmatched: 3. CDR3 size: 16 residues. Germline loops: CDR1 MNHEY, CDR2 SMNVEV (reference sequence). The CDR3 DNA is TGTGCCAGCAGTTTAATCGGGACAGGGGGCAATCAGCCCCAGCATTTT. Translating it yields CASSLIGTGGNQPQHF.

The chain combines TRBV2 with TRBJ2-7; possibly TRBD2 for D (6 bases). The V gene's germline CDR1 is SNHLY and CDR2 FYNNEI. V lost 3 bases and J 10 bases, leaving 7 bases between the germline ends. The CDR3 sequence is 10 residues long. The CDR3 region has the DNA TGTGCCAGCAGTGACGGGGGTCAGTACTTC. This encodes CASSDGGQYF.

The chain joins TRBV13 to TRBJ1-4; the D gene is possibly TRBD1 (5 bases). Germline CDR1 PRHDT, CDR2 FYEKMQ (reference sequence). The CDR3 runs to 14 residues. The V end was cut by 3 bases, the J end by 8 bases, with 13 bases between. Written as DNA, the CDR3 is TGTGCCAGCAGCTTTTCGGGGGGAAGAGAAAAACTGTTTTTT. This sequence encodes CASSFSGGREKLFF.

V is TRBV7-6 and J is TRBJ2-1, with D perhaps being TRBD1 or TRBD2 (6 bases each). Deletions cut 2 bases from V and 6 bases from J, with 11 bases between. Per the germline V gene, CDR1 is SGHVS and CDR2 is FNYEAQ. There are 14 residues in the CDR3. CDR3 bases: TGTGCCAGCAGCTTACCCAGGGGAGGCAATGAGCAGTTCTTC. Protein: CASSLPRGGNEQFF.

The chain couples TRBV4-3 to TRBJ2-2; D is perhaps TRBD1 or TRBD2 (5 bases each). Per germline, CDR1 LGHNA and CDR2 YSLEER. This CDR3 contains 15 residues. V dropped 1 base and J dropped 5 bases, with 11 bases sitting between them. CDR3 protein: CASSQVRDGTGELFF. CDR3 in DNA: TGCGCCAGCAGCCAAGTCCGGGACGGGACCGGGGAGCTGTTTTTT.

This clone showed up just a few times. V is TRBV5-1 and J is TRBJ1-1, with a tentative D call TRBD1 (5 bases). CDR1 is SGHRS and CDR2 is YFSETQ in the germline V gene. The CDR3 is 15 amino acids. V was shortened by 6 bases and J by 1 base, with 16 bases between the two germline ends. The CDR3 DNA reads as TGCGCCAGCAAACTGTCCGGGACTTCGAACACTGAAGCTTTCTTT. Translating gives CASKLSGTSNTEAFF. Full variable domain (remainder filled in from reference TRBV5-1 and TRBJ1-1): KAGVTQTPRYLIKTRGQQVTLSCSPISGHRSVSWYQQTPGQGLQFLFEYFSETQRNKGNFPGRFSGRQFSNSRSEMNVSTLELGDSALYLCASKLSGTSNTEAFFGQGTRLTVV.

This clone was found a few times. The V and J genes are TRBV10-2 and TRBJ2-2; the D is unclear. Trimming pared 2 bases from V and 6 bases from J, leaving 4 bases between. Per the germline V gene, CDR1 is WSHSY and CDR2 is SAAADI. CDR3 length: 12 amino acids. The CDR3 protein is CASSEGSGELFF. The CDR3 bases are TGCGCCAGCAGTGAGGGGTCCGGGGAGCTGTTTTTT.

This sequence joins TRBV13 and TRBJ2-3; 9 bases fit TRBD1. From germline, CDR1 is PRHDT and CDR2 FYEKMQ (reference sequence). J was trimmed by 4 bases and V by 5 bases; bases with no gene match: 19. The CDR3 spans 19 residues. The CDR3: CASSPTLRQGVSSSDTQYF. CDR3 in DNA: TGTGCCAGCAGCCCCACCCTTAGACAGGGGGTGTCCAGTTCAGATACGCAGTATTTT.

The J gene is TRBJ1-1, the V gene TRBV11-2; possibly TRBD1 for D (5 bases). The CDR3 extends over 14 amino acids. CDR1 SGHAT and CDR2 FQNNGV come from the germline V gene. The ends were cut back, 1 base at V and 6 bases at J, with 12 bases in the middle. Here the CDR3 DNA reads TGTGCCAGCAGCTTAGGAGGCCAGGGCCCTGAAGCTTTCTTT. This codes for CASSLGGQGPEAFF.

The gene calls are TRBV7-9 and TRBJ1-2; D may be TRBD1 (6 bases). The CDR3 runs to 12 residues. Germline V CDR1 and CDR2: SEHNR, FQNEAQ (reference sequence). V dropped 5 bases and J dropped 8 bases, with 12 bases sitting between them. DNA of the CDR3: TGTGCCAGCAGCCCTACAGGGCCAGGCTACACCTTC. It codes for CASSPTGPGYTF.

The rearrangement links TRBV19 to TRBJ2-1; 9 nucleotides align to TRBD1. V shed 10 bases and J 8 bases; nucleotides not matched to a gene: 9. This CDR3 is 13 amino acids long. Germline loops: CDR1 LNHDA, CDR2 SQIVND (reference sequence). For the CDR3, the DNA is TGTGCCATTAAGGACAGGGGTAAAGATGAGCAGTTCTTC. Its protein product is CAIKDRGKDEQFF.

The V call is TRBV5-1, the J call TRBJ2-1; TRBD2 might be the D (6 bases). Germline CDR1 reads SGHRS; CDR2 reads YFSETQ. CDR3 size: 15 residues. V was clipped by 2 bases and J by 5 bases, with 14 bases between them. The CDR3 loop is CASSFGREADNEQFF. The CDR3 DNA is TGCGCCAGCAGCTTCGGCAGGGAGGCGGACAATGAGCAGTTCTTC. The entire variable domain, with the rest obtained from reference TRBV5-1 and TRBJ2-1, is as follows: KAGVTQTPRYLIKTRGQQVTLSCSPISGHRSVSWYQQTPGQGLQFLFEYFSETQRNKGNFPGRFSGRQFSNSRSEMNVSTLELGDSALYLCASSFGREADNEQFFGPGTRLTVL.

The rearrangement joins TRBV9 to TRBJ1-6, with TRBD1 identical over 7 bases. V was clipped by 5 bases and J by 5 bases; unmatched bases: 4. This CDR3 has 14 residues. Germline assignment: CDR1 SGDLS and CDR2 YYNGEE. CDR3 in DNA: TGTGCCAGCAGTCTAGGGGGCAATAATTCACCCCTCCACTTT. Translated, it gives CASSLGGNNSPLHF.

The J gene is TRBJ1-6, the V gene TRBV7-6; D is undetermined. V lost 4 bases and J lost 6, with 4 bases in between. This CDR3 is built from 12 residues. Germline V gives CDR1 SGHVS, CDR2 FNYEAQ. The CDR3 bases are TGTGCCAGCAGCTCGACTAATTCACCCCTCCACTTT. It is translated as CASSSTNSPLHF.

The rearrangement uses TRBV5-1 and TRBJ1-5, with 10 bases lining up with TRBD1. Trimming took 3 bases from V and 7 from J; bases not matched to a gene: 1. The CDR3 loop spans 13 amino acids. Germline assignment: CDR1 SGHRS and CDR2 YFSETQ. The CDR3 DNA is TGCGCCAGCAGCTGGGACAGGGGACAGCCCCAGCATTTT. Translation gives CASSWDRGQPQHF.

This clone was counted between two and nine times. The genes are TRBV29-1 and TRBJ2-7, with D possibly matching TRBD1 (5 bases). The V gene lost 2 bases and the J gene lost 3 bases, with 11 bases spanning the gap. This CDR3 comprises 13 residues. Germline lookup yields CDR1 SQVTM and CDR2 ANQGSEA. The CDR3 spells CSVEWPGNYEQYF. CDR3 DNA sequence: TGCAGCGTTGAATGGCCAGGGAACTACGAGCAGTACTTC.

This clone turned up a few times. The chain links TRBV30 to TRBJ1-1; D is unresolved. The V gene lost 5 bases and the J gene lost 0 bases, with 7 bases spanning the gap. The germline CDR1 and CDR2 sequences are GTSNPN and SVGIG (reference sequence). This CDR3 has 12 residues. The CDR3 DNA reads TGTGCCTGGGGGGAAATGAACACTGAAGCTTTCTTT. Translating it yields CAWGEMNTEAFF. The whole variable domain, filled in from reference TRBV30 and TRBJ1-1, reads SQTIHQWPATLVQPVGSPLSLECTVEGTSNPNLYWYRQAAGRGLQLLFYSVGIGQISSEVPQNLSASRPQDRQFILSSKKLLLSDSGFYLCAWGEMNTEAFFGQGTRLTVV.

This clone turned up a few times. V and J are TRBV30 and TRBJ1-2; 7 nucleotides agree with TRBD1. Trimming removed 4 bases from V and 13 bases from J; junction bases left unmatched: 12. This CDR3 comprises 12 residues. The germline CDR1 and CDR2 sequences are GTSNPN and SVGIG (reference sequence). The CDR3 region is CAWNLGTAACTF. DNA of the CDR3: TGTGCCTGGAACCTCGGGACAGCCGCGTGCACCTTC.

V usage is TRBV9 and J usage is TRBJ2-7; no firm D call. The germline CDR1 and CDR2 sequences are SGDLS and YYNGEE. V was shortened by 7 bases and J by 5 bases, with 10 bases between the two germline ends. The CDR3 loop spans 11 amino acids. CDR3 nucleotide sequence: TGTGCCAGCGGCCGGGCTGACGAGCAGTACTTC. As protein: CASGRADEQYF.

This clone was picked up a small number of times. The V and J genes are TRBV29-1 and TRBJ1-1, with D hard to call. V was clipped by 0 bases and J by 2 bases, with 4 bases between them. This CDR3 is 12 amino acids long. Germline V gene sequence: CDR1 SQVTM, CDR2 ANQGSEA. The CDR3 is CSVEDQNTEAFF. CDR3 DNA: TGCAGCGTTGAAGATCAAAACACTGAAGCTTTCTTT.

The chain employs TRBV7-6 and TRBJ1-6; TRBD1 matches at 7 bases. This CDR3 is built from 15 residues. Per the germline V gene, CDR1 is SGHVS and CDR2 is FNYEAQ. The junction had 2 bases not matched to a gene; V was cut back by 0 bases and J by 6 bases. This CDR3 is CASSLAPGGNSPLHF. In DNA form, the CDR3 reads TGTGCCAGCAGCTTAGCGCCAGGGGGTAATTCACCCCTCCACTTT.

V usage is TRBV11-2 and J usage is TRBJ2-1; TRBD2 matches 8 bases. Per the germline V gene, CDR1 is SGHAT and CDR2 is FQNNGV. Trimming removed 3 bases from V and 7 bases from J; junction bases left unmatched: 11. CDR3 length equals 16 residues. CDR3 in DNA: TGTGCCAGCAGCTTCCTCCGGACTAGCCCCCCGAATGAGCAGTTCTTC. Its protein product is CASSFLRTSPPNEQFF.

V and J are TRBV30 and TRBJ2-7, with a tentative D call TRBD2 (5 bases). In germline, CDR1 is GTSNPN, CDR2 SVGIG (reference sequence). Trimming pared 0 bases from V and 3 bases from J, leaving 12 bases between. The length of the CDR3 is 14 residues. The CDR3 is CAWSVPEGDYEQYF. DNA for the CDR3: TGTGCCTGGAGTGTACCCGAGGGTGACTACGAGCAGTACTTC.

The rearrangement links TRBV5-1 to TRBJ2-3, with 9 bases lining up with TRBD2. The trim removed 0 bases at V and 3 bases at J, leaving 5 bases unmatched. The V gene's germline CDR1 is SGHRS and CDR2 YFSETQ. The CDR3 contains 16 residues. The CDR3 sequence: CASSLVGLAGTDTQYF. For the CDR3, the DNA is TGCGCCAGCAGCTTGGTTGGGCTAGCGGGGACAGATACGCAGTATTTT.

The DNA of the CDR3 is TGCGCCAGCAGCCAAGATAGGGGAGCCACTGAAGCTTTCTTT. As protein: CASSQDRGATEAFF. The chain is built from TRBV4-3 and TRBJ1-1; TRBD1 is a possible D gene (5 bases). Per germline, CDR1 LGHNA and CDR2 YSLEER. Trimming cost V 0 bases and J 4 bases, with 9 bases left between them. There are 14 residues in the CDR3.

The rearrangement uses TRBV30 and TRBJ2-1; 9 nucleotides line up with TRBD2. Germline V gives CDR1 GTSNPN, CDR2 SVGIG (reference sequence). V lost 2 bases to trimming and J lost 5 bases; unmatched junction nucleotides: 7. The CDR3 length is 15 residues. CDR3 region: CAWSYSGGANNEQFF. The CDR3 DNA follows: TGTGCCTGGAGTTATAGCGGGGGAGCGAACAATGAGCAGTTCTTC.

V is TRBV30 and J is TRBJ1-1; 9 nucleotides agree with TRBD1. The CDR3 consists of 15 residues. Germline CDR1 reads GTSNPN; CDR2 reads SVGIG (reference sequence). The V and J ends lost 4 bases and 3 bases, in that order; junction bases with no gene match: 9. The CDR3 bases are TGTGCCTGGACCCCCTCGGGACAGGGTTACACTGAAGCTTTCTTT. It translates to CAWTPSGQGYTEAFF.

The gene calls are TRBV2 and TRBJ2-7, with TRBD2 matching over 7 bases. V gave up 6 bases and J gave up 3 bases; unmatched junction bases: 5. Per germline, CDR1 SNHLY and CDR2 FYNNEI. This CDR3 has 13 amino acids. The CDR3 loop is CASSGLVSYEQYF. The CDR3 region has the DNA TGTGCCAGCAGCGGACTAGTGAGCTACGAGCAGTACTTC.

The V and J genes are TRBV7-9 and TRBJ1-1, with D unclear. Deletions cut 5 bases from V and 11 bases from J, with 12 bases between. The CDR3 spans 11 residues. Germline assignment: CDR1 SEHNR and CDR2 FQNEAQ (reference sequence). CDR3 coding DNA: TGTGCCAGCAGCCCCACGTTGAGTGCTTTCTTT. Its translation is CASSPTLSAFF.

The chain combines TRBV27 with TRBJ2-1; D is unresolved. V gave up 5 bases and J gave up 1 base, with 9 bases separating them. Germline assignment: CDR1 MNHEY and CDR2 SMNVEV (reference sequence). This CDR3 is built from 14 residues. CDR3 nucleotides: TGTGCCAGCAGTCAAAGGGATTCCTACAATGAGCAGTTCTTC. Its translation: CASSQRDSYNEQFF.